This T cell receptor beta chain emerged from a study of T cell repertoires in cytomegalovirus infection. This clonotype was found many times. The antigen is undetermined. This CDR3 contains 14 residues. The V and J ends lost 2 bases and 8 bases respectively, with 10 bases between them. Germline assignment: CDR1 SEHNR and CDR2 FQNEAQ (reference sequence). TCRdb fed the reads into MiXCR, producing one record per CDR3 protein. The sample carries roughly 240,000 distinct CDR3 sequences, around 6.4% recorded once. Broader study findings: Summed frequency of public TCR beta families distinguished CMV carriers with the relevant HLA.

Source material: PBMCs. The chain joins TRBV7-9 to TRBJ1-6; D is undetermined. This clonotype originated in a human donor in good health (CMV status not recorded). Some clones in this sample may be carry-over from other donors' samples. The CDR3: CASSLLDMYSPLHF. Here the CDR3 DNA reads TGTGCCAGCAGCTTATTAGACATGTATTCACCCCTCCACTTT.